A single sample gave rise to the 16 T cell receptor beta chains below, sequenced in a study of blood T cell repertoires in COVID-19. Some clones are missing from TCRdb's copy, which holds only in-frame ones; the method was immunoSEQ multiplex PCR. The repertoire has 210,000 or so clones, around nine tenths of them found once; the top ten carry approximately 1.5%. The material sequenced was peripheral blood. These receptors were collected from a man aged 18-30 years with active or convalescent COVID-19.

The rearrangement uses TRBV15 and TRBJ1-5, with D uncertain. The CDR3 extends over 14 amino acids. From germline, CDR1 is LNHNV and CDR2 YYDKDF (reference sequence). Between the trimmed V and J ends, which lost 4 bases and 6 bases, there was a span of 13 bases. In DNA form, the CDR3 reads TGTGCCACCAGCATTTATGAGCCGGGTCAGCCCCAGCATTTT. Translating it yields CATSIYEPGQPQHF.

The CDR3, as DNA: TGTGCCAGCAGCGTAGGGCGGGGGAACTATGGCTACACCTTC. Amino acids: CASSVGRGNYGYTF. The chain carries TRBV9 and TRBJ1-2; D may be TRBD1 (5 bases). Per germline, CDR1 SGDLS and CDR2 YYNGEE. The CDR3 has 14 residues. V was pared by 0 bases and J by 2 bases, with 8 bases between.

The gene calls are TRBV4-2 and TRBJ1-2; D call uncertain. The CDR3 sequence is 14 residues long. V dropped 0 bases and J dropped 0 bases, with 5 bases sitting between them. From germline, CDR1 is LGHNA and CDR2 YNFKEQ. The CDR3 is CASSQDLTNYGYTF. The CDR3 DNA follows: TGTGCCAGCAGCCAAGATTTAACTAACTATGGCTACACCTTC.

This chain links TRBV27 with TRBJ2-7, with a possible D match to TRBD2 (6 bases). V lost 0 bases, J lost 9 bases, and 18 bases lay in between. The CDR3 consists of 15 residues. The germline V gene has CDR1 MNHEY and CDR2 SMNVEV (reference sequence). The CDR3 loop is CASSLSLGLPTGQYF. CDR3 DNA sequence: TGTGCCAGCAGTTTATCCTTGGGACTCCCTACGGGGCAGTACTTC.

This sequence joins TRBV6-4 and TRBJ2-2, with a tentative D call TRBD2 (5 bases). The CDR3 runs 15 residues. V lost 3 bases and J lost 3, with 11 bases in between. CDR1 and CDR2 from the germline V gene are MRHNA and SNTAGT. Here the CDR3 reads CASSDGSRDTGELFF. The CDR3 DNA is TGTGCCAGCAGTGATGGGAGTCGTGACACCGGGGAGCTGTTTTTT.

CDR3 in DNA: TGTGCCAGCAGTGAACAACTAGCGGGAGGGCCCGAGCAGTACTTC. Residues: CASSEQLAGGPEQYF. V is TRBV6-1 and J is TRBJ2-7, with TRBD2 matching over 13 bases. Germline trimming cut 2 bases from V and 6 bases from J; bases unmatched to any gene: 4. Germline V CDR1 and CDR2: MNHNS, SASEGT. This CDR3 has 15 residues.

The V gene is TRBV20-1, the J gene TRBJ2-5; possibly TRBD1 for D (7 bases). The CDR3 runs to 11 residues. Germline-derived CDR1 and CDR2 are DFQATT and SNEGSKA (reference sequence). This CDR3 is CTAGGQETQYF. DNA for the CDR3: TGCACCGCAGGGGGGCAAGAGACCCAGTACTTC.

The gene calls are TRBV6-1 and TRBJ2-3; 10 positions agree with TRBD2. This CDR3 has 16 residues. Losses at the gene ends were 0 bases for V and 3 bases for J; bases not matched to a gene: 3. Germline V gene sequence: CDR1 MNHNS, CDR2 SASEGT. The CDR3, as DNA: TGTGCCAGCAGTGAAGCTCCTAGCGGGAGTACAGATACGCAGTATTTT. It codes for CASSEAPSGSTDTQYF.

This chain links TRBV18 with TRBJ2-2, with D tentatively TRBD2 (5 bases). With 3 bases removed from V and 2 bases from J, the gap between germline ends came to 10 bases. Germline V CDR1 and CDR2: KGHSH, LQKENI. This CDR3 is 15 amino acids long. The CDR3 DNA sequence: TGTGCCAGCTCACCGAACACTAGAAACACCGGGGAGCTGTTTTTT. Translated, it gives CASSPNTRNTGELFF. The full variable domain, its missing parts supplied by reference TRBV18 and TRBJ2-2, is NAGVMQNPRHLVRRRGQEARLRCSPMKGHSHVYWYRQLPEEGLKFMVYLQKENIIDESGMPKERFSAEFPKEGPSILRIQQVVRGDSAAYFCASSPNTRNTGELFFGEGSRLTVL.

The V call is TRBV30, the J call TRBJ1-6; 8 bases fit TRBD1. J gave up 4 bases and V 0 bases, and 5 bases lay outside the gene matches. This CDR3 is 16 amino acids long. In germline, CDR1 is GTSNPN, CDR2 SVGIG (reference sequence). CDR3 protein: CAWSVGQGVYNSPLHF. The CDR3 region has the DNA TGTGCCTGGAGTGTCGGACAGGGCGTATATAATTCACCCCTCCACTTT.

This chain connects TRBV7-2 to TRBJ1-2; 7 nucleotides line up with TRBD1. The CDR3 is made up of 14 amino acids. V was clipped by 0 bases and J by 6 bases; unmatched bases: 4. CDR1 and CDR2 (germline): SGHTA, FQGNSA. CDR3: CASSLAWDSHGYTF. The CDR3 coding sequence is TGTGCCAGCAGCTTAGCGTGGGACAGCCATGGCTACACCTTC.

This clone appeared a single time. Other DNA sequences of this sample code for an identical CDR3. V gene TRBV6-5 combines with J gene TRBJ2-7; the match to TRBD2 covers 11 bases. Germline V gives CDR1 MNHEY, CDR2 SVGAGI. This CDR3 has 13 residues. V shed 8 bases, J shed 3 bases, and the junction held 3 bases outside the gene matches. CDR3 residues: CASGTSGSYEQYF. DNA of the CDR3: TGTGCCAGCGGAACTAGCGGGAGCTACGAGCAGTACTTC.

Only one count was recorded for this clone. The CDR3, as DNA: TGTGCCAGTAGTATGGGGAGGTCCGCCTACAATGAGCAGTTCTTC. It yields the protein CASSMGRSAYNEQFF. This chain connects TRBV19 to TRBJ2-1, with D tentatively TRBD2 (6 bases). CDR3 length: 15 residues. Looked up from germline, CDR1 is LNHDA and CDR2 is SQIVND (reference sequence). Trimming took 3 bases from V and 2 from J, leaving 11 bases between them.

J is TRBJ2-5 and V is TRBV7-2, with TRBD1 as a possible D gene (5 bases). The CDR3 has 13 residues. The germline gives CDR1 SGHTA, CDR2 FQGNSA. V lost 5 bases to trimming and J lost 2 bases, with 9 bases between them. CDR3 in DNA: TGTGCCAGCAGCCATGGACATCAAGAGACCCAGTACTTC. Encoded protein: CASSHGHQETQYF.

The chain employs TRBV10-3 and TRBJ1-2; no clear D gene. The CDR3 extends over 12 amino acids. V lost 3 bases to trimming and J lost 9 bases, with 11 bases between them. CDR1 and CDR2 from the germline V gene are ENHRY and SYGVKD. The CDR3 protein is CAISDSYTSYTF. CDR3 bases: TGTGCCATCAGTGACAGTTATACAAGCTACACCTTC.

The chain couples TRBV6-5 to TRBJ2-1; TRBD2 agrees at 10 bases. Trimming at V came to 8 bases and at J to 7 bases, leaving 8 bases not matched to a gene. Per the germline V gene, CDR1 is MNHEY and CDR2 is SVGAGI. CDR3 size: 14 residues. The chain's CDR3 is CASSIAGGTNEQFF. The CDR3 bases are TGTGCCAGCTCCATAGCGGGAGGAACGAATGAGCAGTTCTTC.